This is a list of T cell receptor beta chains from one sample in a study of memory CD4+ T cells and cytomegalovirus serostatus. Profiled with immunoSEQ multiplex PCR; TCRdb holds only in-frame clones, not every one. Among 75,000 to 95,000 clones, over 80% were seen once, and the ten largest hold around 0.75%. Material: memory CD4+ T cells from blood. These receptors were obtained from an adult in good health and CMV-seronegative. Both conserved end residues are part of each CDR3. A D gene is named only where the DNA matches it firmly. The size entry is marked missing in some rows and otherwise reads once, few, many or a size class.

TRBD1	TRBJ2-7	TRBV19	NA	CASSIPGTGVNEQYF	TGTGCCAGTAGTATCCCCGGGACAGGGGTCAACGAGCAGTACTTC
NA	TRBJ1-1	TRBV19	once	CASSIVGDLNTEAFF	TGTGCCAGTAGTATAGTTGGGGACCTTAACACTGAAGCTTTCTTT
NA	TRBJ2-3	TRBV30	NA	CAWSAGFTDTQYF	TGTGCCTGGAGCGCCGGGTTCACAGATACGCAGTATTTT
NA	TRBJ1-6	TRBV5-8	NA	CASSLSRYNSPLHF	TGTGCCAGCAGCTTATCACGCTATAATTCACCCCTCCACTTT
NA	TRBJ2-7	TRBV6-5	NA	CASRIQTVSYEQYF	TGTGCCAGCAGGATTCAGACAGTCTCCTACGAGCAGTACTTC
NA	TRBJ2-2	TRBV5-5	NA	CASSLAGGANTGELFF	TGTGCCAGCAGCTTGGCTGGTGGGGCGAACACCGGGGAGCTGTTTTTT
NA	TRBJ1-5	TRBV7-2	NA	CASSLWERQPQHF	TGTGCCAGCAGCTTATGGGAGCGTCAGCCCCAGCATTTT
TRBD2	TRBJ2-2	TRBV10-3	NA	CAIKRTSGGSANTGELFF	TGTGCCATCAAGAGGACTAGCGGGGGGAGCGCGAACACCGGGGAGCTGTTTTTT
NA	TRBJ1-2	TRBV5-4	NA	CASLPRAFADGYTF	TGTGCCAGCCTCCCCCGGGCCTTCGCGGATGGCTACACCTTC
NA	TRBJ1-1	TRBV7-2	NA	CASSSSRLTEAFF	TGTGCCAGCAGCTCAAGCAGGCTCACTGAAGCTTTCTTT
NA	TRBJ2-1	TRBV5-1	NA	CASSSGRNYNEQFF	TGCGCCAGCAGCTCCGGACGAAACTACAATGAGCAGTTCTTC
TRBD2	TRBJ2-5	TRBV11-2	NA	CASSRGGQETQYF	TGTGCCAGCAGTCGGGGGGGACAAGAGACCCAGTACTTC
TRBD1	TRBJ2-6	TRBV10-3	NA	CAISGTGGYSGANVLTF	TGTGCCATCAGCGGGACAGGGGGCTACTCTGGGGCCAACGTCCTGACTTTC
NA	TRBJ2-7	TRBV27	NA	CASSLTAGEQYF	TGTGCCAGCAGTTTGACAGCTGGCGAGCAGTACTTC
NA	TRBJ1-1	TRBV4-2	few	CASSRDTAEAFF	TGTGCCAGCAGCCGAGACACTGCTGAAGCTTTCTTT
TRBD1	TRBJ1-1	TRBV7-2	NA	CASSVTGVNTEAFF	TGTGCCAGCAGCGTGACAGGGGTGAACACTGAAGCTTTCTTT
TRBD1	TRBJ1-1	TRBV7-2	NA	CASSPGWGTGGGNTEAFF	TGTGCCAGCAGCCCCGGGTGGGGAACAGGGGGTGGGAACACTGAAGCTTTCTTT
NA	TRBJ2-7	TRBV9	NA	CASSVRGEGEQYF	TGTGCCAGCAGCGTCCGGGGTGAGGGCGAGCAGTACTTC
NA	TRBJ2-1	TRBV7-2	NA	CASSLVADNEQFF	TGTGCCAGCAGCTTAGTGGCGGACAATGAGCAGTTCTTC
NA	TRBJ1-3	TRBV7-2	NA	CASSLGPGHSGNTIYF	TGTGCCAGCAGCTTAGGTCCGGGACACTCTGGAAACACCATATATTTT
NA	TRBJ2-2	TRBV7-8	NA	CASRGGATTGELFF	TGTGCCAGCAGGGGGGGGGCGACCACCGGGGAGCTGTTTTTT
NA	TRBJ1-3	TRBV5-1	NA	CASSLDMGAGNTIYF	TGCGCCAGCAGCTTGGATATGGGGGCTGGAAACACCATATATTTT
NA	TRBJ1-4	TRBV30	NA	CASDSTTNEKLFF	TGTGCCTCCGACAGCACAACTAATGAAAAACTGTTTTTT
TRBD1	TRBJ1-3	TRBV6-4	NA	CASSGRTGGTGNTIYF	TGTGCCAGCAGTGGAAGGACAGGGGGGACTGGAAACACCATATATTTT
TRBD2	TRBJ2-5	TRBV4-1	NA	CASSQGMLAGGSETQYF	TGCGCCAGCAGCCAAGGGATGTTAGCGGGGGGATCGGAGACCCAGTACTTC
NA	TRBJ1-5	TRBV7-2	NA	CASSLRSNREGGQPQHF	TGTGCCAGCAGCTTAAGATCGAACAGGGAAGGAGGGCAGCCCCAGCATTTT